Detailed here is one T cell receptor beta chain. Its specificity is unknown. The table came from immunoSEQ multiplex PCR; TCRdb's copy has only in-frame clones and leaves some out. The sample holds 65,000 to 90,000 clones; roughly 84% are singletons and the top ten take 2.5% to 3%. This entry comes from a study of OX40 agonist ivuxolimab in advanced cancers. Findings and limits, study-wide: CD4+ T cells averaged fewer expanded clones than CD8+ T cells.

There are 16 residues in the CDR3. V was shortened by 6 bases and J by 0 bases, with 15 bases between the two germline ends. Germline V gene data show CDR1 as MDHEN and CDR2 as SYDVKM. The V gene is TRBV28, the J gene TRBJ1-3, with D maybe TRBD1 (5 bases). This clonotype was obtained from an adult with an advanced solid tumor such as melanoma, head and neck, liver or kidney cancer. Specimen: CD4+ or CD8+ T cells sorted from blood, collected in a trial of the OX40 agonist ivuxolimab. This CDR3 reads CASSTYQGRSGNTIYF. CDR3 nucleotide sequence: TGTGCCAGCAGCACTTATCAGGGTCGCTCTGGAAACACCATATATTTT.